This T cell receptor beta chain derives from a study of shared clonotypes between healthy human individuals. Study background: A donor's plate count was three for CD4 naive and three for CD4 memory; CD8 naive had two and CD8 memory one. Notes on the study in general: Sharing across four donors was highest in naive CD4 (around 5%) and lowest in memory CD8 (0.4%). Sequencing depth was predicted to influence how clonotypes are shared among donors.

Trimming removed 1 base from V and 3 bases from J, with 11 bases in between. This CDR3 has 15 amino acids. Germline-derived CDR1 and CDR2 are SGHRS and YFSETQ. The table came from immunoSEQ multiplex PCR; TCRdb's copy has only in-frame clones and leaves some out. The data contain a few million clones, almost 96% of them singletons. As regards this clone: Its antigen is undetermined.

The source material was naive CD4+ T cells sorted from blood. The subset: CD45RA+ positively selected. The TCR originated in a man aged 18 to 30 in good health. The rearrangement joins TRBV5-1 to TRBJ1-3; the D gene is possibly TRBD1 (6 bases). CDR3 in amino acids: CASSLSAGDGNTIYF. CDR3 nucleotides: TGCGCCAGCAGCTTGTCGGCAGGGGATGGAAACACCATATATTTT.